The clone carrying this T cell receptor beta chain was detected once. Its antigen is not identified. This sample was taken from a study of identical twins. General study results and limits: A lower insertion count was a feature of abundant cord blood beta clonotypes, with no such feature in memory repertoires. Part of the zero-insertion signal could reflect confounding by invariant MAIT and iNKT cells. The study found excess low generation probability among twin-shared out-of-frame alpha sequences.

CDR1 SGDLS and CDR2 YYNGEE come from the germline V gene. V was trimmed by 5 bases and J by 3 bases, leaving 13 bases between them. This CDR3 contains 14 residues. TCRdb re-called the 5' RACE reads with MiXCR, one entry per CDR3 protein. The sample gives around 220,000 distinct CDR3 sequences, more than 13% of which show up once; around 8.3% is in the top ten. This clonotype was obtained from a woman younger than 30 in good health. Sequencing was performed on memory (CD45RO+) T cells sorted from blood. This chain uses TRBV9 with TRBJ2-3; D is perhaps TRBD2 (6 bases). CDR3 region: CASRGGWGTDTQYF. DNA of the CDR3: TGTGCCAGCAGGGGGGGTTGGGGTACAGATACGCAGTATTTT.